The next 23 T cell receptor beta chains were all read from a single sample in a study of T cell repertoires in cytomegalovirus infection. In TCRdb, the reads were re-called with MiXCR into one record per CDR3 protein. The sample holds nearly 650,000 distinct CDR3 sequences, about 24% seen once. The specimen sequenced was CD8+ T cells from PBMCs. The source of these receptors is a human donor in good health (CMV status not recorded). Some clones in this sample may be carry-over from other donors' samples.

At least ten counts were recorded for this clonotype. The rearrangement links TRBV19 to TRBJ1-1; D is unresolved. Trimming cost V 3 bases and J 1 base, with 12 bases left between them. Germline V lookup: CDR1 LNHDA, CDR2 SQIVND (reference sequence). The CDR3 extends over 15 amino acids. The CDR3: CASSIGPGSNTEAFF. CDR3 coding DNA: TGTGCCAGTAGTATTGGGCCGGGATCGAACACTGAAGCTTTCTTT.

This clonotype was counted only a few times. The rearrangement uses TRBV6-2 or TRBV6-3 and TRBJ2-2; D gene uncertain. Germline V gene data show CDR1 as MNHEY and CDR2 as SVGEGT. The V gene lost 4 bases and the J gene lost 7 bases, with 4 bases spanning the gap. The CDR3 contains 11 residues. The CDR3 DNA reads TGTGCCAGCAGTTCGGTCGGGGAGCTGTTTTTT. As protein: CASSSVGELFF.

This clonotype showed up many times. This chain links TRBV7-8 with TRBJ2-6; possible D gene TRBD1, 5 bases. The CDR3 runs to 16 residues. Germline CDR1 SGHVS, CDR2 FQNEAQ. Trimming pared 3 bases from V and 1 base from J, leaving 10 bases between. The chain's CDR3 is CASSFIGASGANVLTF. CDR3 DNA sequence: TGTGCCAGCAGCTTTATAGGGGCTTCTGGGGCCAACGTCCTGACTTTC.

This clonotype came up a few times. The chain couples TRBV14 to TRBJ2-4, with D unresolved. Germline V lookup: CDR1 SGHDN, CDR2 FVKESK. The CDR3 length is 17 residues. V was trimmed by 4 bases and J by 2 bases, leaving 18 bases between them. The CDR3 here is CASSRFESSLSKNIQYF. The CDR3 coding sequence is TGTGCCAGCAGCCGGTTTGAGTCAAGCTTATCCAAAAACATTCAGTACTTC. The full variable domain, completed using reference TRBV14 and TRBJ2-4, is EAGVTQFPSHSVIEKGQTVTLRCDPISGHDNLYWYRRVMGKEIKFLLHFVKESKQDESGMPNNRFLAERTGGTYSTLKVQPAELEDSGVYFCASSRFESSLSKNIQYFGAGTRLSVL.

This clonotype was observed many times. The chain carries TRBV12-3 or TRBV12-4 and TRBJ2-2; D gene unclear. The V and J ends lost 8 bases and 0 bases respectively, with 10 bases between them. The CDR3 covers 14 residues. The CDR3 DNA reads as TGTGCCAGCGGGGTCGGACCGAACACCGGGGAGCTGTTTTTT. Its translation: CASGVGPNTGELFF.

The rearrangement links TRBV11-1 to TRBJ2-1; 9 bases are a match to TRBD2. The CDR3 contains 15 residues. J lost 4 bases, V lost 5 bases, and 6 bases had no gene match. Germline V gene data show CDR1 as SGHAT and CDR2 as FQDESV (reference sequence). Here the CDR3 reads CASSAHSGGYNEQFF. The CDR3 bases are TGTGCCAGCAGCGCCCATAGCGGGGGTTACAATGAGCAGTTCTTC.

The CDR3, as DNA: TGTGCCAGCAGCCTCTGGACAGTGGTGGATGATGGCTACACCTTC. Amino acid sequence: CASSLWTVVDDGYTF. The chain uses TRBV5-4 and TRBJ1-2, with D possibly TRBD1 on 6 matching bases. Deletions cut 4 bases from V and 6 bases from J, with 19 bases between. The CDR3 length is 15 residues. Germline loops: CDR1 SGHNT, CDR2 YYREEE (reference sequence).

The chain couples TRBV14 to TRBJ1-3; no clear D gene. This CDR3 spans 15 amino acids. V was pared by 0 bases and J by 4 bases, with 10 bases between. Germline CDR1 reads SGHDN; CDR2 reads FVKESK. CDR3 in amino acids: CASSQEWAPGNTIYF. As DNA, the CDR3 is TGTGCCAGCAGCCAAGAATGGGCTCCCGGAAACACCATATATTTT.

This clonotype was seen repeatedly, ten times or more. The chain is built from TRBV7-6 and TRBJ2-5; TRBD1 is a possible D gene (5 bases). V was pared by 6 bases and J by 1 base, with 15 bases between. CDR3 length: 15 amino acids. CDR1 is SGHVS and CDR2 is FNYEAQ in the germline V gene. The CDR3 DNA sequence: TGTGCCAGCAGGCGGATAACAGGCCGCCAAGAGACCCAGTACTTC. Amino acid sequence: CASRRITGRQETQYF.

In DNA, the CDR3 is TGCGCCAGCAGCTCCTCCGGGACAGGGGGCGCCTATGAGCAGTTCTTC. It translates to CASSSSGTGGAYEQFF. This chain joins TRBV5-1 and TRBJ2-1; 12 bases map to TRBD1. The CDR3 has 16 residues. Germline CDR1 and CDR2: SGHRS and YFSETQ. With V trimmed by 3 bases and J by 8 bases, 9 bases remained unmatched.

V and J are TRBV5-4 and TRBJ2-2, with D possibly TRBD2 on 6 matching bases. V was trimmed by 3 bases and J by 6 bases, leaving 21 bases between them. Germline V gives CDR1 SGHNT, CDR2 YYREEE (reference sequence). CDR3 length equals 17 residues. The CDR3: CASSSRPRQGGPGELFF. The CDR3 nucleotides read TGTGCCAGCAGCTCGAGACCCAGGCAGGGAGGTCCCGGGGAGCTGTTTTTT.

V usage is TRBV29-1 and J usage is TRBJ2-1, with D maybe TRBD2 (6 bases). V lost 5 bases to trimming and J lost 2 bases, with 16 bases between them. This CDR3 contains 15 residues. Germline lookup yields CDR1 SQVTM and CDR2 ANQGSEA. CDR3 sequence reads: CSVSGGVNAYNEQFF. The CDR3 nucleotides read TGCAGCGTTTCCGGCGGGGTAAACGCCTACAATGAGCAGTTCTTC.

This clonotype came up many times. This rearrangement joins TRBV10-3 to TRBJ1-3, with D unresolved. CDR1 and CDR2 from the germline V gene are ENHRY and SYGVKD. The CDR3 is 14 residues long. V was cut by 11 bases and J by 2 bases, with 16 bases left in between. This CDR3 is CASREDTAGNTIYF. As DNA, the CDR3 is TGTGCCTCCAGAGAAGATACAGCTGGAAACACCATATATTTT.

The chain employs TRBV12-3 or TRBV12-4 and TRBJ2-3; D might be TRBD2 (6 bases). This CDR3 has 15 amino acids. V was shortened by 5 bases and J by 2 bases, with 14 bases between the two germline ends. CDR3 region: CASSPTSPLTDTQYF. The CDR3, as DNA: TGTGCCAGCAGTCCTACTAGCCCCCTCACAGATACGCAGTATTTT.

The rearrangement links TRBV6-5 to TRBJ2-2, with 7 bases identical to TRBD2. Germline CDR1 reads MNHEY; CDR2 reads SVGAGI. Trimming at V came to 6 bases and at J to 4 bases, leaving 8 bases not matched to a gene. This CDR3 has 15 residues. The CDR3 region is CASSLRTSPTGELFF. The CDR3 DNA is TGTGCCAGCAGCCTGCGGACTAGTCCCACCGGGGAGCTGTTTTTT.

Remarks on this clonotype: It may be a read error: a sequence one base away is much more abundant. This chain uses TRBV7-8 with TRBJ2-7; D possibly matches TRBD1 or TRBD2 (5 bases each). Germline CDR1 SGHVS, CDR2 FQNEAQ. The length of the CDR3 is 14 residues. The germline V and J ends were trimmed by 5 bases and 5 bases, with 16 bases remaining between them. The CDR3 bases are TGTGCCAGCAGCCCACTGGTCGGGACGAACGAGCAGTACTTC. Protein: CASSPLVGTNEQYF.

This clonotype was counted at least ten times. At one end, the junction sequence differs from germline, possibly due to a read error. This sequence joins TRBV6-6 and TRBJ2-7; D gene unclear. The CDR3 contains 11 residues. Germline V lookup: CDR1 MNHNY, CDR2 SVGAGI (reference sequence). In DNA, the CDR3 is TGTGCCAGCAGCACCTCCAACGAGCAGTACTTC. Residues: CASSTSNEQYF.

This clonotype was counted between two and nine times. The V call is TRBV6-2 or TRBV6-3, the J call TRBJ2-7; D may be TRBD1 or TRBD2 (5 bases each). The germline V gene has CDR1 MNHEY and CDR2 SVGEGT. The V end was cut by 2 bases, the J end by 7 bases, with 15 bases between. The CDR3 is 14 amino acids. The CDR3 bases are TGTGCCAGCAGTTACGAAGGGGAGAGAGATGAGCAGTACGTC. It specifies CASSYEGERDEQYV.

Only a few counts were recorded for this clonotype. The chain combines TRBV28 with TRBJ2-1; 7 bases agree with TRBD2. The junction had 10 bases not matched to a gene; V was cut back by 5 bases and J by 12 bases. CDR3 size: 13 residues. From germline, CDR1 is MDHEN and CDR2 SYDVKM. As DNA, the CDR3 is TGTGCCAGCAGTCTCCAGATTGGGGGGGGGCAGTTCTTC. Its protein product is CASSLQIGGGQFF.

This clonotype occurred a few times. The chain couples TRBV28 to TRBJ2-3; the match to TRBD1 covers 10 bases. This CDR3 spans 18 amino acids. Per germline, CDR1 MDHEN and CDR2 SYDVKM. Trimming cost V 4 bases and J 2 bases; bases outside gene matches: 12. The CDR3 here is CASSSTTLGQGDTDTQYF. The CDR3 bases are TGTGCCAGCAGTTCAACCACCCTAGGACAGGGGGACACAGATACGCAGTATTTT.

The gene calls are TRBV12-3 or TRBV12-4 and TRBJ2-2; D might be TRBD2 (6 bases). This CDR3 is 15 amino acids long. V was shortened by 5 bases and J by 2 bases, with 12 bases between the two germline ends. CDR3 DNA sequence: TGTGCCAGCAGTCCTCTGGAGGGAAACACCGGGGAGCTGTTTTTT. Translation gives CASSPLEGNTGELFF.

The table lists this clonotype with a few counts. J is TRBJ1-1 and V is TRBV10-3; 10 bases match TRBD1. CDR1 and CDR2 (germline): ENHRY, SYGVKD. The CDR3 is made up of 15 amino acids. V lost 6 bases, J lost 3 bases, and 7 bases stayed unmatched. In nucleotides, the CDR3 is TGTGCCATCAGACGGGACAGGGGACGGGACACTGAAGCTTTCTTT. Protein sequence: CAIRRDRGRDTEAFF.

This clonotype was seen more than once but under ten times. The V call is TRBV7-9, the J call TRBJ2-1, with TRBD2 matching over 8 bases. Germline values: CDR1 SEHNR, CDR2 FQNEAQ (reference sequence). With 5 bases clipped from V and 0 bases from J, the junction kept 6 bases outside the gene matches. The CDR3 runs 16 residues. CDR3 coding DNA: TGTGCCAGCAGCCACGCGGGGACTAGCTCCTACAATGAGCAGTTCTTC. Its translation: CASSHAGTSSYNEQFF. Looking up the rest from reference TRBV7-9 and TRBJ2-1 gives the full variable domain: DTGVSQNPRHKITKRGQNVTFRCDPISEHNRLYWYRQTLGQGPEFLTYFQNEAQLEKSRLLSDRFSAERPKGSFSTLEIQRTEQGDSAMYLCASSHAGTSSYNEQFFGPGTRLTVL.